This T cell receptor beta chain was obtained from a study of cytomegalovirus exposure and HLA in healthy donors. The overall study: Researchers previously reported finding 117 million unique TCR beta sequences from some 180 million T cells.

The primer mix had 60 Vbeta and 13 Jbeta primers. Profiled with immunoSEQ multiplex PCR; TCRdb holds only in-frame clones, not every one. The repertoire consists of 100,000 to 140,000 clones, with over 65% occurring once and the leading ten covering 11% to 15%. Losses at the gene ends were 5 bases for V and 8 bases for J; bases not matched to a gene: 2. This CDR3 is 12 amino acids long. From germline, CDR1 is SGHTA and CDR2 FQGNSA. This clone was counted a single time. Specimen: PBMCs. The receptor was derived from a woman aged 40-49 years in good health and CMV-seropositive. The genes are TRBV7-2 and TRBJ1-2; 10 bases are shared with TRBD1. This chain's CDR3 is CASSRQGAGYTF. DNA of the CDR3: TGTGCCAGCAGCCGACAGGGGGCAGGCTACACCTTC.